Detailed here is one TCR beta chain. Antigen unknown. PCR employed 60 Vbeta and 13 Jbeta primers. In the authors' methods: It was a later analysis that counted 83 million or so unique TCR beta chains, of which some 9.9 million were shared. The method was immunoSEQ multiplex PCR; TCRdb's version includes in-frame clones alone and lacks a portion of them. The V and J calls and clone size come from that table; D and trimming were worked out from the DNA. The sample has 95,000 to 110,000 clones, 81% seen once. The data are from a study of cytomegalovirus exposure and HLA in healthy donors. The study, taken as a whole, reports: CMV antigen specificity of three CMV-associated chains was confirmed in vitro.

The receptor was derived from a man aged 25-45 years in good health and CMV-seronegative. Sequencing was performed on PBMCs.

The CDR3: CASSSGLAEETQYF. CDR3 sequence (DNA): TGTGCCAGCTCTTCCGGACTAGCGGAAGAGACCCAGTACTTC. This sequence joins TRBV18 and TRBJ2-5; 10 nucleotides align to TRBD2. The V and J ends lost 6 bases and 3 bases, in that order; junction bases with no gene match: 4. This CDR3 has 14 residues. Germline values: CDR1 KGHSH, CDR2 LQKENI.